This T cell receptor beta chain was identified in a study of glioma-infiltrating T cells. This clonotype came up many times. The iRepertoire nested amplicon-rescue multiplex PCR amplified TCR alpha and beta CDR3s from RNA. TCRdb re-called the multiplex PCR reads with MiXCR, one entry per CDR3 protein. The sample records 90,000 to 110,000 distinct CDR3 sequences, about 25% being singletons. The length of the CDR3 is 15 residues. Trimming removed 5 bases from V and 9 bases from J, with 17 bases in between. Germline loops: CDR1 SGHTA, CDR2 FQGTGA. This sequence was found in a human donor with low-grade glioma or glioblastoma, undergoing nonglioma brain surgery, or in good health (not recorded which). Sequencing input: glioma tissue, nonneoplastic brain tissue, or PBMCs (not recorded which). The chain has TRBV7-3 and TRBJ1-6, with a weak D call TRBD1 (6 bases). CDR3 DNA sequence: TGTGCCAGCAGCCAGACGGGGGCAGTAAGTTCACCCCTCCACTTT. Its protein is CASSQTGAVSSPLHF.